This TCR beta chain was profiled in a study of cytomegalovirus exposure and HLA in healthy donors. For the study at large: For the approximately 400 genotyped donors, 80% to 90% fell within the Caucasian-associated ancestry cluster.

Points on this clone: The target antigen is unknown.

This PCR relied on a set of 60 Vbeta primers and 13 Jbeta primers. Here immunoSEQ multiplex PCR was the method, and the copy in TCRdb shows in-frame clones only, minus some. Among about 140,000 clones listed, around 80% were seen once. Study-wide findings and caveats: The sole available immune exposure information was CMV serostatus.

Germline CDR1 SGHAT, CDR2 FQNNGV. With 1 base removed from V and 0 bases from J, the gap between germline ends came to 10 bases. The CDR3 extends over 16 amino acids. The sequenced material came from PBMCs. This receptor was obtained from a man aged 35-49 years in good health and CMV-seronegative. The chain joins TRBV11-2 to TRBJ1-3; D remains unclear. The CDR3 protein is CASSLGGPGSGNTIYF. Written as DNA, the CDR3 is TGTGCCAGCAGCTTAGGAGGCCCGGGCTCTGGAAACACCATATATTTT.